These 23 T cell receptor beta chains were sequenced from one sample in a study of blood T cell repertoires in COVID-19. Sequenced by immunoSEQ multiplex PCR; TCRdb stores in-frame clones only, minus some. The data hold hundreds of thousands of clones, with under 90% observed a single time. The sample consisted of peripheral blood. Source of these receptors: a man in his fifties or sixties with COVID-19, enrolled during active disease.

The rearrangement links TRBV6-5 to TRBJ2-1; 10 bases are a match to TRBD2. The CDR3 covers 15 residues. V dropped 6 bases and J dropped 5; count of bases not matched to a gene: 7. The germline V gene has CDR1 MNHEY and CDR2 SVGAGI. CDR3 amino acids: CASSALAGYDNEQFF. The CDR3 coding sequence is TGTGCCAGCAGCGCACTAGCGGGGTACGACAATGAGCAGTTCTTC.

The rearrangement links TRBV21-1 to TRBJ2-7; TRBD1 was called by the table and not checked on the DNA. TRBV21-1 is labeled a pseudogene. This CDR3 is 14 amino acids long. CDR3 in amino acids: CASSNPGQGYEQYF. The CDR3 DNA is TGTGCCAGCAGCAACCCCGGACAGGGCTACGAGCAGTACTTC.

The rearrangement uses TRBV9 and TRBJ1-1; a weak D match, TRBD1 (5 bases). The CDR3 has 15 residues. In germline, CDR1 is SGDLS, CDR2 YYNGEE. The V and J ends lost 4 bases and 6 bases respectively, with 19 bases between them. CDR3 coding DNA: TGTGCCAGCAGCCCCCCCTCCGCAGGGAAATCTGAAGCTTTCTTT. It translates to CASSPPSAGKSEAFF.

In DNA, the CDR3 is TGTGCCATCAGTCCCGGGACAGGGGAAGGCGAGCAGTACTTC. It codes for CAISPGTGEGEQYF. J is TRBJ2-7 and V is TRBV10-3; the match to TRBD1 covers 10 bases. V lost 5 bases and J lost 6; bases outside the gene matches: 7. There are 14 residues in the CDR3. Germline V gene lookup returns CDR1 ENHRY and CDR2 SYGVKD.

The chain recombines TRBV7-3 with TRBJ1-1; 7 nucleotides align to TRBD1. V shed 5 bases, J shed 1 base, and the junction held 7 bases outside the gene matches. The germline gives CDR1 SGHTA, CDR2 FQGTGA. The CDR3 loop spans 15 amino acids. CDR3 DNA: TGTGCCAGCAGCCCACAGGGGCGCGCGAACACTGAAGCTTTCTTT. Translated, it gives CASSPQGRANTEAFF.

This rearrangement joins TRBV19 to TRBJ1-2; no definite D call. The CDR3 runs 11 residues. In germline, CDR1 is LNHDA, CDR2 SQIVND (reference sequence). V lost 7 bases and J 2 bases, leaving 5 bases between the germline ends. The CDR3 spells CASTRNYGYTF. CDR3 sequence (DNA): TGTGCCAGTACCAGAAACTATGGCTACACCTTC.

On this clone itself: One junction end disagrees with the germline gene, perhaps due to a read error. This rearrangement joins TRBV7-8 to TRBJ2-3; possible D gene TRBD2, 6 bases. The CDR3 totals 16 residues. Germline lookup yields CDR1 SGHVS and CDR2 FQNEAQ. The chain's CDR3 is CASSLGSGVSIDTQYF. As DNA, the CDR3 is TGTGCCAGCAGCTTAGGGTCGGGGGTGAGCATAGATACGCAGTATTTT.

The chain has TRBV4-3 and TRBJ1-2; D is possibly TRBD1 (6 bases). V was cut by 0 bases and J by 7 bases, with 15 bases left in between. Germline-derived CDR1 and CDR2 are LGHNA and YSLEER. This CDR3 has 15 residues. CDR3 region: CASSQDPTGIGGYTF. The DNA for the CDR3 is TGCGCCAGCAGCCAAGATCCCACAGGGATAGGTGGCTACACCTTC.

The V call is TRBV5-6, the J call TRBJ1-2; TRBD1 matches at 10 bases. V was pared by 4 bases and J by 8 bases, with 5 bases of the junction left unmatched. Per the germline V gene, CDR1 is SGHDT and CDR2 is YYEEEE. The CDR3 runs to 13 residues. The CDR3 region is CASSPTGGAGYTF. The CDR3 DNA follows: TGTGCCAGCAGCCCGACAGGGGGCGCGGGCTACACCTTC.

The rearrangement links TRBV4-3 to TRBJ2-1; 10 bases are a match to TRBD2. The germline V gene encodes CDR1 LGHNA and CDR2 YSLEER. This CDR3 has 14 amino acids. V gave up 3 bases and J gave up 13 bases; unmatched junction bases: 9. The CDR3 bases are TGCGCCAGCAGCCACGGTGGGACTAGCGCCACCCAGTTCTTC. Protein sequence: CASSHGGTSATQFF.

The chain has TRBV18 and TRBJ2-7, with 9 bases fitting TRBD2. Per the germline V gene, CDR1 is KGHSH and CDR2 is LQKENI. Trimming at V came to 2 bases and at J to 2 bases, leaving 4 bases not matched to a gene. This CDR3 is 15 amino acids long. CDR3 nucleotides: TGTGCCAGCTCACCAGGGACTAGCAGAACCTACGAGCAGTACTTC. The encoded protein is CASSPGTSRTYEQYF.

The J gene is TRBJ1-1, the V gene TRBV11-2; weak D call: TRBD1 (5 bases). This CDR3 spans 16 amino acids. Germline V lookup: CDR1 SGHAT, CDR2 FQNNGV. With 1 base removed from V and 11 bases from J, the gap between germline ends came to 23 bases. CDR3 in DNA: TGTGCCAGCAGCTTAGGCAATACGGGGGTTACAGAATCTGCTTTCTTT. It yields the protein CASSLGNTGVTESAFF.

The chain is built from TRBV6-1 and TRBJ2-1; 10 nucleotides line up with TRBD1. The length of the CDR3 is 17 residues. The J segment lost 2 bases and the V segment lost 4 bases, leaving 8 bases of the junction unmatched. CDR1 is MNHNS and CDR2 is SASEGT in the germline V gene. CDR3: CASSVNWGTGAYNEQFF. The CDR3 bases are TGTGCCAGCAGTGTCAATTGGGGGACAGGGGCCTACAATGAGCAGTTCTTC.

The rearrangement links TRBV7-8 to TRBJ1-1, with no clear D. The CDR3 has 12 amino acids. Germline V gives CDR1 SGHVS, CDR2 FQNEAQ. The ends were cut back, 5 bases at V and 10 bases at J, with 14 bases in the middle. The DNA for the CDR3 is TGTGCCAGCAGCCGTGGAGGGCAGCGAGCTTTCTTT. It encodes CASSRGGQRAFF.

This chain connects TRBV7-9 to TRBJ2-2; 8 bases line up with TRBD1. J was trimmed by 9 bases and V by 5 bases; bases with no gene match: 14. This CDR3 contains 16 residues. Germline CDR1 is SEHNR and CDR2 is FQNEAQ (reference sequence). The CDR3 bases are TGTGCCAGCAGCAAGACCGGACAGGGCCTCCCTCGGGAGCTGTTTTTT. Its translation: CASSKTGQGLPRELFF.

The rearrangement joins TRBV29-1 to TRBJ2-3, with 11 bases identical to TRBD1. From germline, CDR1 is SQVTM and CDR2 ANQGSEA. Trimming removed 8 bases from V and 5 bases from J; junction bases left unmatched: 6. The CDR3 totals 13 residues. Here the CDR3 reads CSSGTGGIDTQYF. The DNA for the CDR3 is TGCAGCTCTGGGACAGGGGGTATAGATACGCAGTATTTT.

The J gene is TRBJ2-7, the V gene TRBV5-1, with D possibly matching TRBD2 (8 bases). The CDR3 is made up of 17 amino acids. Germline lookup yields CDR1 SGHRS and CDR2 YFSETQ. Trimming cost V 0 bases and J 6 bases, with 22 bases left between them. The CDR3 reads CASSLAGGGAAPGEQYF. Here the CDR3 DNA reads TGCGCCAGCAGCTTGGCGGGAGGGGGCGCCGCGCCTGGCGAGCAGTACTTC. Full variable domain (missing parts from reference TRBV5-1 and TRBJ2-7): KAGVTQTPRYLIKTRGQQVTLSCSPISGHRSVSWYQQTPGQGLQFLFEYFSETQRNKGNFPGRFSGRQFSNSRSEMNVSTLELGDSALYLCASSLAGGGAAPGEQYFGPGTRLTVT.

This rearrangement joins TRBV3-1 (or the pseudogene TRBV3-2) to TRBJ2-7, with D perhaps TRBD2 (7 bases). Per germline, CDR1 LGHDT and CDR2 YNNKEL (reference sequence). The CDR3 consists of 16 residues. Trimming removed 5 bases at V and 7 bases at J, with 24 bases between. CDR3 sequence: CASSWWGGKGSGEQYF. The CDR3 DNA follows: TGTGCCAGCAGCTGGTGGGGGGGCAAAGGGTCGGGTGAGCAGTACTTC.

The gene calls are TRBV6-6 and TRBJ2-3, with 7 bases that match TRBD1. J lost 5 bases, V lost 6 bases, and 5 bases had no gene match. Germline assignment: CDR1 MNHNY and CDR2 SVGAGI (reference sequence). This CDR3 has 13 residues. CDR3 sequence reads: CASRQGQGDTQYF. CDR3 nucleotide sequence: TGTGCCAGCAGACAGGGGCAAGGAGATACGCAGTATTTT.

V usage is TRBV11-2 and J usage is TRBJ2-5, with TRBD2 identical over 15 bases. CDR3 length: 18 amino acids. The germline CDR1 and CDR2 sequences are SGHAT and FQNNGV. J gave up 3 bases and V 2 bases, and 7 bases lay outside the gene matches. In nucleotides, the CDR3 is TGTGCCAGCAGCTTAAGGCGGACTAGCGGGAGGGGCAAAGAGACCCAGTACTTC. Translating it yields CASSLRRTSGRGKETQYF.

The count of this clone is one. At one end, the junction sequence differs from germline, possibly due to a read error. The chain joins TRBV28 to TRBJ1-2; 9 nucleotides align to TRBD1. CDR1 and CDR2 (germline): MDHEN, SYDVKM. The CDR3 loop spans 14 amino acids. Written as DNA, the CDR3 is TGTGCCAGCAGTTCCGGGACAGGGCTGGGTGGCCACACCTTC. Its protein product is CASSSGTGLGGHTF.

DNA for the CDR3: TGTGCCAGCAGCGCTCCCCAGCCAGGGAAGAACACCGGGGAGCTGTTTTTT. Amino acid sequence: CASSAPQPGKNTGELFF. The chain joins TRBV9 to TRBJ2-2; TRBD1 is a possible D gene (5 bases). Germline values: CDR1 SGDLS, CDR2 YYNGEE. V lost 3 bases, J lost 1 base, and 16 bases lay in between. This CDR3 has 17 amino acids.

The V gene is TRBV5-1, the J gene TRBJ2-2; 11 bases are a match to TRBD2. Germline V CDR1 and CDR2: SGHRS, YFSETQ. The CDR3 contains 17 residues. V lost 0 bases, J lost 5 bases, and 6 bases stayed unmatched. CDR3 DNA: TGCGCCAGCAGCTTGGGCACTAGCGGGAGTTGGACCGGGGAGCTGTTTTTT. It yields the protein CASSLGTSGSWTGELFF. The whole variable domain, remainder taken from reference TRBV5-1 and TRBJ2-2, is KAGVTQTPRYLIKTRGQQVTLSCSPISGHRSVSWYQQTPGQGLQFLFEYFSETQRNKGNFPGRFSGRQFSNSRSEMNVSTLELGDSALYLCASSLGTSGSWTGELFFGEGSRLTVL.